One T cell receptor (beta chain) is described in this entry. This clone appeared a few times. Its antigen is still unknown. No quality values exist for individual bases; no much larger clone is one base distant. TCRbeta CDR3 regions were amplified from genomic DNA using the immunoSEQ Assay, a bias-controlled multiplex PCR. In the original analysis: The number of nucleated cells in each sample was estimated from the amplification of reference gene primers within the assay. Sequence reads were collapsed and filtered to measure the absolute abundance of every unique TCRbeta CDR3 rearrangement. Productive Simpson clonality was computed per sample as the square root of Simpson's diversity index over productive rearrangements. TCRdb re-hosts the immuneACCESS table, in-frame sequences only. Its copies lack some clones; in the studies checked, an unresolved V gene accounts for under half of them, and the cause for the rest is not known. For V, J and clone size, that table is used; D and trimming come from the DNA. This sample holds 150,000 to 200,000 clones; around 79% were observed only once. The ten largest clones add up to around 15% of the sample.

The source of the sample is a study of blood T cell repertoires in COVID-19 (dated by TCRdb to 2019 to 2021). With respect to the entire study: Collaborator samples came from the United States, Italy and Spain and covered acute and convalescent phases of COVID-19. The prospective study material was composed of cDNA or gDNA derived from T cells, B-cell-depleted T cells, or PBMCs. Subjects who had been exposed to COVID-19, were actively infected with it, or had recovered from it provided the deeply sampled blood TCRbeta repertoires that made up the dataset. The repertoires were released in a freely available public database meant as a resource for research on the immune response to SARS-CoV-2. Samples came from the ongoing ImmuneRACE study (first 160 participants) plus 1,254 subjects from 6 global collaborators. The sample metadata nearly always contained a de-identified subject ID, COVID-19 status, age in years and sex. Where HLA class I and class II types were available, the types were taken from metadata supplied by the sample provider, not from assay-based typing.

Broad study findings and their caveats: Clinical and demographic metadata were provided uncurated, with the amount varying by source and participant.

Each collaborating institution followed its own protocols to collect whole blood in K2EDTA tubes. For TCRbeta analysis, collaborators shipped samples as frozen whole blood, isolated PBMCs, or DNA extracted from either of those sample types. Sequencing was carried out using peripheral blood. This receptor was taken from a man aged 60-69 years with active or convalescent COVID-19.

The nucleotide sequence reads as follows: TGTGCCAGCAGTTTGGGACTTTACTACGAGCAGTACTTC. Translated, this is CASSLGLYYEQYF. This sequence uses TRBV27 and TRBJ2-7; 6 matching bases give a weak D call of TRBD2. V was cut back by 3 bases and J by 3 bases, leaving a gap of 9 bases between them. CDR1 and CDR2 are read off the germline V gene (reference sequence) as MNHEY and SMNVEV. From the cysteine up to the phenylalanine, the CDR3 has a length of 13 residues. Of the read, only the CDR3 DNA is kept; its 39 bases are in frame from base 1.